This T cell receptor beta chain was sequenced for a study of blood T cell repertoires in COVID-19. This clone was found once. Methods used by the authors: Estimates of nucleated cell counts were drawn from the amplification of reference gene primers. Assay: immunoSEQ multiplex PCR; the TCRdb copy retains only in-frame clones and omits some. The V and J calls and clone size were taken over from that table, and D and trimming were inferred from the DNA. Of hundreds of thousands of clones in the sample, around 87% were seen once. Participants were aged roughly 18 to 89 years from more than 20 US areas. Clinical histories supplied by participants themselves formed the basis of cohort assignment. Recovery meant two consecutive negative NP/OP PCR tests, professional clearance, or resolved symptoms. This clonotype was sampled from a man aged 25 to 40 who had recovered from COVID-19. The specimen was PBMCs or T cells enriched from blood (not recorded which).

CDR3 bases: TGCGCCAGCAGCCAAGAGGGCCCGGCTACTAATGAAAAACTGTTTTTT. Translated, it gives CASSQEGPATNEKLFF. The rearrangement joins TRBV4-1 to TRBJ1-4; D unclear. CDR3 length: 16 amino acids. The germline gives CDR1 MGHRA, CDR2 YSYEKL. The V gene lost 0 bases and the J gene lost 2 bases, with 10 bases spanning the gap.